This is a list of T cell receptor beta chains from one sample in a study of T cell repertoires in cytomegalovirus infection. TCRdb used MiXCR to reprocess the reads, holding one entry per CDR3 protein. The table includes 450,000 to 550,000 distinct CDR3 sequences, approximately 46% detected once. No antigen has been identified for these receptors. This sample comprised cultured PBMCs, obtained from culture after CMV antigen stimulation. Receptors were obtained from a human donor in good health (CMV status not recorded). Some clones in this sample may be carry-over from other donors' samples. CDR3s include the opening cysteine and the closing phenylalanine or tryptophan. Fields, in order: V gene, clone size, J gene, D gene, CDR3 protein, CDR3 DNA. The D gene is left open where the match is weak. Only some rows state a clone size, as once, few, many or a class for expanded clones.

V gene: TRBV6-5; clone size: .; J gene: TRBJ2-2; D gene: .; CDR3 protein: CASREGPGELFF; CDR3 DNA: TGTGCCAGCAGAGAGGGTCCCGGGGAGCTGTTTTTT
V gene: TRBV19; clone size: .; J gene: TRBJ2-4; D gene: TRBD1; CDR3 protein: CASSIPRTGENIQYF; CDR3 DNA: TGTGCCAGTAGTATTCCCCGGACAGGAGAAAACATTCAGTACTTC
V gene: TRBV5-4; clone size: .; J gene: TRBJ2-2; D gene: TRBD1; CDR3 protein: CASKPGDRGNTGELFF; CDR3 DNA: TGTGCCAGCAAACCTGGGGACAGGGGGAACACCGGGGAGCTGTTTTTT
V gene: TRBV4-1; clone size: .; J gene: TRBJ1-5; D gene: .; CDR3 protein: CASSQDHRLPQHF; CDR3 DNA: TGCGCCAGCAGCCAAGATCACAGGCTGCCCCAGCATTTT
V gene: TRBV5-6; clone size: .; J gene: TRBJ1-5; D gene: .; CDR3 protein: CASSPGTHSNQPQHF; CDR3 DNA: TGTGCCAGCAGCCCAGGGACGCATAGCAATCAGCCCCAGCATTTT
V gene: TRBV29-1; clone size: .; J gene: TRBJ1-2; D gene: TRBD1; CDR3 protein: CSVEATGQGSYGYTF; CDR3 DNA: TGCAGCGTTGAAGCCACGGGACAGGGAAGCTATGGCTACACCTTC
V gene: TRBV7-8; clone size: .; J gene: TRBJ2-7; D gene: .; CDR3 protein: CASSSPSKQYF; CDR3 DNA: TGTGCCAGCAGCTCCCCATCAAAGCAGTACTTC
V gene: TRBV11-3; clone size: few; J gene: TRBJ2-5; D gene: .; CDR3 protein: CASSLRGGAGETQYF; CDR3 DNA: TGTGCCAGCAGCTTAAGGGGGGGGGCCGGGGAGACCCAGTACTTC
V gene: TRBV15; clone size: .; J gene: TRBJ1-2; D gene: .; CDR3 protein: CATSRSPPYRRYGHTF; CDR3 DNA: TGTGCCACCAGCAGAAGCCCCCCGTACCGTCGATATGGCCACACCTTC
V gene: TRBV7-2; clone size: many; J gene: TRBJ2-6; D gene: .; CDR3 protein: CASSGYGLGAGANVLTF; CDR3 DNA: TGTGCCAGCAGCGGCTATGGGCTTGGGGCTGGGGCCAACGTCCTGACTTTC
V gene: TRBV7-2; clone size: few; J gene: TRBJ1-1; D gene: .; CDR3 protein: CASSWTVLNTEAFF; CDR3 DNA: TGTGCCAGCAGCTGGACAGTCTTAAACACTGAAGCTTTCTTT
V gene: TRBV7-7; clone size: .; J gene: TRBJ2-1; D gene: TRBD2; CDR3 protein: CASSLAPGLAGGFNEQFF; CDR3 DNA: TGTGCCAGCAGCTTAGCCCCGGGACTAGCGGGGGGATTCAATGAGCAGTTCTTC
V gene: TRBV7-6; clone size: few; J gene: TRBJ1-4; D gene: .; CDR3 protein: CASSLAYTVAGSNEKLFF; CDR3 DNA: TGTGCCAGCAGCTTAGCGTATACGGTGGCAGGAAGTAATGAAAAACTGTTTTTT
V gene: TRBV6-5; clone size: once; J gene: TRBJ2-5; D gene: .; CDR3 protein: CASWLGETQYF; CDR3 DNA: TGTGCCAGCTGGCTCGGGGAGACCCAGTACTTC
V gene: TRBV5-6; clone size: few; J gene: TRBJ2-2; D gene: .; CDR3 protein: CASSRGYSELFF; CDR3 DNA: TGTGCCAGCTCAAGAGGATATAGTGAGCTGTTTTTT
V gene: TRBV7-2; clone size: few; J gene: TRBJ1-5; D gene: .; CDR3 protein: CASSLESGPNNQPQHF; CDR3 DNA: TGTGCCAGCAGCTTGGAATCCGGGCCTAACAATCAGCCCCAGCATTTT
V gene: TRBV4-3; clone size: .; J gene: TRBJ2-7; D gene: .; CDR3 protein: CASSQEALVGDEQYF; CDR3 DNA: TGCGCCAGCAGCCAAGAAGCTTTAGTAGGGGACGAGCAGTACTTC
V gene: TRBV6-5; clone size: few; J gene: TRBJ2-3; D gene: TRBD2; CDR3 protein: CASSTPGLAGGGITDTQYF; CDR3 DNA: TGTGCCAGCAGTACCCCCGGACTAGCGGGAGGAGGAATCACAGATACGCAGTATTTT
V gene: TRBV28; clone size: few; J gene: TRBJ1-5; D gene: .; CDR3 protein: CASSLSAQLNQPQHF; CDR3 DNA: TGTGCCAGCAGTTTATCGGCACAGCTCAATCAGCCCCAGCATTTT
V gene: TRBV12-3/TRBV12-4; clone size: few; J gene: TRBJ1-4; D gene: TRBD1; CDR3 protein: CASSGAETGGEKLFF; CDR3 DNA: TGTGCCAGCAGTGGGGCCGAGACAGGGGGTGAAAAACTGTTTTTT
V gene: TRBV20-1; clone size: .; J gene: TRBJ1-1; D gene: .; CDR3 protein: CSAYKGDTEAFF; CDR3 DNA: TGCAGTGCTTACAAGGGGGACACTGAAGCTTTCTTT
V gene: TRBV5-6; clone size: few; J gene: TRBJ2-2; D gene: TRBD2; CDR3 protein: CASRRYWGGSNTGELFF; CDR3 DNA: TGTGCCAGCAGACGCTATTGGGGGGGATCGAACACCGGGGAGCTGTTTTTT
V gene: TRBV6-1; clone size: .; J gene: TRBJ1-5; D gene: TRBD1; CDR3 protein: CASSGDRPNSNQPQHF; CDR3 DNA: TGTGCCAGCAGTGGGGACAGACCGAATAGCAATCAGCCCCAGCATTTT
V gene: TRBV10-2; clone size: few; J gene: TRBJ2-3; D gene: .; CDR3 protein: CASSLGLPDTQYF; CDR3 DNA: TGCGCCAGCAGTCTAGGGTTGCCAGATACGCAGTATTTT
V gene: TRBV6-1; clone size: .; J gene: TRBJ1-1; D gene: .; CDR3 protein: CASSGPRSSELLYF; CDR3 DNA: TGTGCCAGCAGTGGTCCAAGGAGTTCGGAGCTTTTGTACTTT
V gene: TRBV14; clone size: once; J gene: TRBJ2-5; D gene: TRBD2; CDR3 protein: CASSQLAGRGEETQYF; CDR3 DNA: TGTGCCAGCAGCCAGCTAGCGGGCCGGGGTGAAGAGACCCAGTACTTC
V gene: TRBV7-9; clone size: many; J gene: TRBJ2-7; D gene: .; CDR3 protein: CASSLSGIDYEQYF; CDR3 DNA: TGTGCCAGCAGCTTAAGTGGGATTGACTACGAGCAGTACTTC
V gene: TRBV20-1; clone size: .; J gene: TRBJ1-1; D gene: .; CDR3 protein: CSASAGDTEAFF; CDR3 DNA: TGCAGTGCTAGTGCCGGGGACACTGAAGCTTTCTTT
V gene: TRBV20-1; clone size: once; J gene: TRBJ2-1; D gene: TRBD2; CDR3 protein: CSESGLASFYEQFF; CDR3 DNA: TGCAGTGAGTCGGGACTAGCGTCGTTCTATGAGCAGTTCTTC
V gene: TRBV7-9; clone size: few; J gene: TRBJ2-3; D gene: .; CDR3 protein: CATSSLNTDTQYF; CDR3 DNA: TGTGCCACCAGCTCCCTGAACACAGATACGCAGTATTTT
V gene: TRBV27; clone size: .; J gene: TRBJ1-6; D gene: .; CDR3 protein: CASKLVTYNSPLHF; CDR3 DNA: TGTGCCAGCAAGCTTGTCACCTATAATTCACCCCTCCACTTT
V gene: TRBV27; clone size: few; J gene: TRBJ1-2; D gene: .; CDR3 protein: CASSLSTGANYGYTF; CDR3 DNA: TGTGCCAGCAGTTTATCGACAGGAGCTAACTATGGCTACACCTTC
V gene: TRBV12-3/TRBV12-4; clone size: few; J gene: TRBJ2-7; D gene: TRBD1; CDR3 protein: CASSRGPGQGPHEQYF; CDR3 DNA: TGTGCCAGCAGTAGGGGGCCGGGACAGGGTCCCCACGAGCAGTACTTC
V gene: TRBV9; clone size: .; J gene: TRBJ2-5; D gene: TRBD2; CDR3 protein: CASSVGTRQETQYF; CDR3 DNA: TGTGCCAGCAGCGTAGGGACTAGGCAAGAGACCCAGTACTTC
V gene: TRBV7-2; clone size: .; J gene: TRBJ1-6; D gene: TRBD1; CDR3 protein: CASSLLGQGYSPLHF; CDR3 DNA: TGTGCCAGCAGCTTACTAGGACAGGGGTATTCACCCCTCCACTTT
V gene: TRBV6-6; clone size: .; J gene: TRBJ2-7; D gene: TRBD1; CDR3 protein: CASSPGQGAPSYEQYF; CDR3 DNA: TGTGCCAGCAGCCCCGGACAGGGGGCCCCGTCCTACGAGCAGTACTTC
V gene: TRBV7-4; clone size: .; J gene: TRBJ1-4; D gene: .; CDR3 protein: CASSLRGQRRGNEKLFF; CDR3 DNA: TGTGCCAGCAGCTTACGCGGACAACGGAGGGGTAATGAAAAACTGTTTTTT
V gene: TRBV7-9; clone size: .; J gene: TRBJ2-5; D gene: .; CDR3 protein: CASSFGRRAQETQYF; CDR3 DNA: TGTGCCAGCAGCTTCGGTCGCAGGGCCCAAGAGACCCAGTACTTC
V gene: TRBV6-2/TRBV6-3; clone size: .; J gene: TRBJ2-7; D gene: TRBD1; CDR3 protein: CASRRGQGSSYEQYF; CDR3 DNA: TGTGCCAGCAGACGCGGACAGGGGAGCTCCTACGAGCAGTACTTC
V gene: TRBV6-2/TRBV6-3; clone size: few; J gene: TRBJ1-1; D gene: .; CDR3 protein: CASSEMTEGLQNTEAFF; CDR3 DNA: TGTGCCAGCAGTGAAATGACTGAGGGACTTCAGAACACTGAAGCTTTCTTT
V gene: TRBV12-3/TRBV12-4; clone size: .; J gene: TRBJ2-3; D gene: .; CDR3 protein: CASSFGGLPTDTQYF; CDR3 DNA: TGTGCCAGCAGTTTCGGGGGGCTCCCCACAGATACGCAGTATTTT
V gene: TRBV6-1; clone size: .; J gene: TRBJ2-7; D gene: TRBD1; CDR3 protein: CAASGTGAYEQYF; CDR3 DNA: TGTGCCGCCTCCGGGACAGGGGCCTACGAGCAGTACTTC
V gene: TRBV6-6; clone size: few; J gene: TRBJ2-7; D gene: TRBD2; CDR3 protein: CASRASGRALSSYEQYF; CDR3 DNA: TGTGCCAGCAGGGCGAGCGGGAGGGCCCTCAGCTCCTACGAGCAGTACTTC
V gene: TRBV4-1; clone size: .; J gene: TRBJ1-2; D gene: .; CDR3 protein: CASSPQEQLYGYTF; CDR3 DNA: TGCGCCAGCAGCCCCCAAGAGCAGCTATATGGCTACACCTTC
V gene: TRBV7-8; clone size: few; J gene: TRBJ1-5; D gene: TRBD1; CDR3 protein: CASSTGTAGEYQPQHF; CDR3 DNA: TGTGCCAGCAGCACCGGGACAGCCGGCGAATATCAGCCCCAGCATTTT